This TCR beta chain came from a study of blood T cell repertoires in COVID-19. Study-wide background: Whether acute or convalescent, the COVID-19 samples came from the United States, Italy and Spain. In each case, the material was cDNA or gDNA derived from T cells, B-cell-depleted T cells, or PBMCs.

Original processing notes: Estimates of nucleated cell counts were drawn from the amplification of reference gene primers. Profiling relied on immunoSEQ multiplex PCR, and the TCRdb table lists in-frame clones only, not all of them. V and J calls and clone size are as listed in that table; D and trimming were resolved from the DNA. The sample lists some 20,000 clones, around nine tenths occurring once. Trimming took 3 bases from V and 1 from J; bases not matched to a gene: 12. The CDR3 covers 17 residues. The germline V gene encodes CDR1 LNHDA and CDR2 SQIVND (reference sequence). The clonotype originates from a man between 35 and 55 years old with active COVID-19. J is TRBJ2-7 and V is TRBV19; 7 positions match TRBD1. Sample: peripheral blood. The CDR3 here is CASSIRIKGDRSYEQYF. Here the CDR3 DNA reads TGTGCCAGTAGTATTCGCATAAAAGGGGACAGATCCTACGAGCAGTACTTC.